The present T cell receptor beta chain was sequenced within a study of OX40 agonist ivuxolimab in advanced cancers. About the investigation overall: Ivuxolimab, which targeted the costimulatory receptor OX40 (CD134), was an agonistic, fully human IgG2 monoclonal antibody. Intravenous ivuxolimab was administered to patients every 2 weeks at six dose levels: 0.01, 0.1, 0.3, 1.5, 3 and 10 mg/kg. Of the approximately 50 patients in dose escalation, about 20 had hepatocellular carcinoma, some 15 had melanoma, 9 had renal cell carcinoma and 9 had head and neck cancer. In the dose-escalation cohort, around four fifths of patients were male, and the mean age was around 60 years, with a range of about 23 to 90. Patients were allowed to have had prior anti-PD-1, anti-PD-L1 or anti-CTLA-4 therapy, and 40% to 45% of the dose-escalation patients had previously received checkpoint inhibitors. Partial responses were achieved by three dose-escalation patients, of whom one had hepatocellular carcinoma and two had cutaneous melanoma. The point of sequencing TCRbeta in the periphery was to test whether ivuxolimab changed TCR sequence diversity and drove clonal T-cell expansion. The paper covers the monotherapy dose-escalation part of the phase I ivuxolimab trial, which included N of about 56 patients. Overall study results and their limits: At doses of 0.1 to 3.0 mg/kg, clonal expansion of both CD4+ and CD8+ blood T cells was observed from baseline to week 6. Partial responders in the 0.1-3.0 mg/kg groups had among the lowest normalized peripheral clonal expansion, especially among CD8+ T cells. After ivuxolimab, expanded clones were on average more numerous among CD8+ T cells than among CD4+ T cells. The antigen specificity of the peripheral T cells that underwent clonal expansion was not determined. Low levels of normalized T-cell clonal expansion were also seen in some nonresponding patients.

Concerning this clone itself: This clone's antigen is unknown. Base qualities are not recorded, but no much larger clone differs from it by a single base.

Patients with autoimmune disease history or receiving systemic immunosuppression were excluded from the trial. In every dose cohort, peripheral blood was drawn for TCR sequencing at baseline, cycle 4 day 1, and cycle 7 day 1. The samples were drawn from a first-in-human, open-label, multicenter phase I dose-escalation trial of ivuxolimab. Adults with locally advanced or metastatic melanoma, renal cell carcinoma, hepatocellular carcinoma or head and neck squamous cell carcinoma were enrolled in the trial. Before TCR sequencing, CD4+ T cells and CD8+ T cells from peripheral blood were sorted into separate populations. V is reduced by 5 bases and J by 2 bases, leaving a spacing of 11 bases between them. Per the germline V gene (reference sequence), LNHDA is the CDR1 and SQIVND is the CDR2. The CDR3 contains 14 residues, cysteine and phenylalanine counted. Only the CDR3 portion is preserved as DNA: 42 bases, with reading frame beginning at the first base.

For sequencing of the TCRbeta CDR3 region, genomic DNA was extracted from the sorted cells. The immunoSEQ Assay was used for sequencing of TCRbeta CDR3 regions. TCRdb took over this immuneACCESS table, retaining in-frame rearrangements with V and J assigned. Such tables are incomplete; in checked studies, under half of the missing clones stem from an unresolved V gene, and the remainder is unexplained. This sample lists around 110,000 clones; around 93% were detected once. 1% to 1.5% of the sample goes to the ten largest clones. The sequence is built from TRBV19 and TRBJ2-3; TRBD2 might be the D gene, on 6 matching bases. The sequenced sample was CD4+ or CD8+ T cells sorted from blood, obtained in a trial of the OX40 agonist ivuxolimab. The receptor's source is an adult with an advanced solid tumor such as melanoma, head and neck, liver or kidney cancer. The CDR3 amino acid sequence is: CASSPPGLTDTQYF. The DNA reads TGTGCCAGTAGTCCGCCGGGACTCACAGATACGCAGTATTTT.